This TCR beta chain was obtained from a study of blood T cells in healthy people across ages. Findings and caveats of the study: Older individuals had lower TCR beta diversity per million T cells (the decline was roughly linear).

Together with a sample-barcoded 5' primer, a J-beta primer mix was included in a second PCR lasting about 6 to 11 cycles. TCRdb fed the 5' RACE reads into MiXCR, producing one record per CDR3 protein. The sample lists hundreds of thousands of distinct CDR3 sequences, about half occurring once. About this clonotype: Its antigen is unknown.

The CDR3 sequence is 16 residues long. Germline CDR1 SGHRS, CDR2 YFSETQ. The chain couples TRBV5-1 to TRBJ2-1; TRBD2 agrees at 10 bases. The J call is uncertain, as TRBJ2-7 better fits the DNA end. Sample: blood. The TCR was taken from a man older than 75 in good health. CDR3 sequence reads: CASSEASGSSYNEQYF. CDR3 in DNA: TGCGCCAGCAGCGAGGCTAGCGGGAGCTCCTACAATGAGCAGTACTTC.